This TCR beta chain was captured by sequencing in a study of graft-versus-host responses after intestinal transplantation. This table comes from immunoSEQ multiplex PCR, and its TCRdb copy is limited to in-frame clones, with some not included. The sample has tens of thousands of clones, 91% seen once. Concerning this clone itself: Its cognate antigen is unknown.

The CDR3 is made up of 13 amino acids. Germline CDR1 reads MNHEY; CDR2 reads SMNVEV (reference sequence). Germline trimming cut 2 bases from V and 14 bases from J; bases unmatched to any gene: 9. The chain uses TRBV27 and TRBJ2-4; 7 bases are a match to TRBD1. The sequence was obtained from a human donor who received an intestinal transplant. The material sequenced was unstimulated CD4+ T cells sorted from spleen or lymph node cells, taken before intestinal transplant. CDR3 sequence reads: CASSLTRDSVKYF. The CDR3, as DNA: TGTGCCAGCAGTTTAACACGGGACAGTGTAAAGTACTTC.